This T cell receptor beta chain derives from a study of blood T cell repertoires in COVID-19 (dated by TCRdb to 2020 to 2021). Background for the entire study: The collaborator samples originated in the United States, Italy and Spain and spanned the acute and convalescent phases of COVID-19. The prospective study material was composed of cDNA or gDNA derived from T cells, B-cell-depleted T cells, or PBMCs. The dataset comprised deeply sampled blood TCRbeta repertoires from subjects exposed to, actively infected with, or recovered from COVID-19. The repertoires were released in a freely available public database meant as a resource for research on the immune response to SARS-CoV-2. The samples were drawn from the first 160 participants of the ongoing ImmuneRACE study and from over a thousand subjects provided by 6 global collaborators. Nearly every sample came with metadata listing a de-identified subject ID, COVID-19 status, age in years and sex. Where available, HLA class I and class II types were taken from metadata supplied by the sample provider and were not determined by assay-based typing.

At one collaborating source in Seattle, patients were enrolled during active infection and were followed longitudinally through the course of disease. Whole blood was collected in K2EDTA tubes by collaborating institutions according to the institutions' own protocols. For TCRbeta analysis, collaborator samples were shipped as frozen whole blood, as isolated PBMCs, or as DNA extracted from either sample type. Including the terminal cysteine and phenylalanine, the CDR3 comprises 19 residues. The sequence is cut down to CDR3 DNA, 57 bases in frame from base 1. CDR1 LNHDA and CDR2 SQIVND were looked up in the germline V gene (reference sequence). Clipping removes 7 bases from V and 4 bases from J, with 19 as the unmatched junction base count. TCRbeta CDR3 regions were amplified from genomic DNA by means of the immunoSEQ Assay, a bias-controlled multiplex PCR. The paper's processing steps were these. The number of nucleated cells in each sample was estimated by amplification of reference gene primers within the assay. Sequence reads were collapsed and filtered to measure the absolute abundance of every unique TCRbeta CDR3 rearrangement. For each sample, productive Simpson clonality was calculated as the square root of Simpson's diversity index across productive rearrangements. TCRdb limited this immuneACCESS table to in-frame rearrangements with V and J called. A share of clones is missing; checked studies link under half to unresolved V genes, and the rest is unexplained. The D gene and trimming were derived from the DNA, and the V and J assignments and clone size from that table. The sample data list some 38,000 clones, and less than 90% of these were observed just once. 1.6% of the sample is held by the ten biggest clonotypes.

Paper-wide results and their limitations: How much clinical and demographic metadata was included differed by source and by participant, and the metadata was provided uncurated.

Details on this clone: There is no known antigen for this receptor. Base qualities are not at hand, and no much larger clone is one base apart.

The rearranged chain carries TRBV19 and TRBJ1-2, with 12 junctional bases fitting TRBD1. The source is a man in his fifties or sixties with COVID-19, enrolled during active disease. The sequencing input was peripheral blood. The DNA is TGTGCCAGTATCCCTCACCGGGACAGGGGGCATCTAACTGGCTATGGCTACACCTTC. The resulting protein is CASIPHRDRGHLTGYGYTF.